This TCR beta chain came from a study of blood T cell repertoires in COVID-19. On the study more broadly: Whether acute or convalescent, the COVID-19 samples came from the United States, Italy and Spain.

The data were produced by immunoSEQ multiplex PCR, yet TCRdb's version contains in-frame clones alone and is incomplete. The table lists around 70,000 clones, around 80% of them singletons, with 9.5% to 15% in the top ten. This sequence originates from a man aged 50-60 years with COVID-19, enrolled during active disease. Sequencing was performed on peripheral blood.

The chain's CDR3 is CASSGTGGSYEQYF. The CDR3 DNA reads TGTGCCAGCAGCGGGACAGGGGGCTCCTACGAGCAGTACTTC. The chain uses TRBV5-4 and TRBJ2-7; TRBD1 aligns across 11 bases. V trimming: 4 bases; J trimming: 0 bases; junction bases outside the gene matches: 0. Germline lookup yields CDR1 SGHNT and CDR2 YYREEE (reference sequence). The CDR3 runs to 14 residues.